This T cell receptor (beta chain) stems from a study of T cells in tumors after PD-1 blockade (dated by TCRdb to about 2019). Notes on the research overall: Exclusion criteria were prior checkpoint blockade, use of systemic immunosuppressants, or recent radiotherapy or other anti-cancer therapy within 4 weeks. Paired single-cell RNA and TCR sequencing was done in the study on site-matched tumors from patients with BCC or SCC, both before and after anti-PD-1 therapy. Bulk TCR sequencing was performed on approximately eleven peripheral blood samples from 5 or 6 patients to compare blood and tumor clonotypes. While on anti-PD-1 treatment, some of the patients also continued taking daily vismodegib 150 mg. Peripheral blood samples averaged approximately 110,000 TCR templates (range roughly 22,000-257,772) and about 36,000 unique clonotypes. RECIST version 1.1 was used to evaluate clinical response. Patients received pembrolizumab 200 mg every 3 weeks or cemiplimab 350 mg every 2 weeks.

Overall study outcomes, separate from this receptor: The source of novel T cell clones was not identified, and lymphoid organs or rare unexpanded clones within the tumor or the tumor periphery could be included among the possible sources. Around 41% of tumor TCR clonotypes were found in blood, and some novel exhausted tumor clones appeared in pre-treatment blood, suggesting peripheral recruitment.

Deep TCRbeta sequencing was performed with the immunoSEQ platform. Per the original workflow: For further analysis, only productive rearrangements were exported out of the immunoSEQ Analyzer. T cell phenotypes were assigned to bulk TCRbeta clonotypes by matching to single-cell RNA+TCR-seq clones sharing the same TCRbeta sequence. Tumor enrichment of a clone was calculated by dividing the clone's tumor frequency by the clone's PBMC frequency, both taken from bulk TCR sequencing. GLIPH was used to sort TCRs into specificity groups, which are clusters of distinct TCRs that likely recognize common antigens through shared CDR3 motifs. TCRdb stores this immuneACCESS table with in-frame sequences only. Part of the clones is absent; in the studies checked, under half of the shortfall reflects unresolved V genes, and no reason is known for the rest. Clonal size and the V and J genes are those of that table, whereas D and trimming came from the DNA. This sample is represented by 60,000 to 70,000 clones; under 80% of them were singletons. In total, the top ten clones hold approximately 4.5% of the sample.

The CDR3, from cysteine to phenylalanine, totals 12 residues. CDR3 DNA is the only sequence kept; it has 36 bases, read in frame from the first base. The germline V gene provides CDR1 ENHRY and CDR2 SYGVKD. Cut back by 2 bases and 4 bases, the V and J ends lie 6 bases apart. The time point label of this sample denotes: after anti-PD-1 therapy. Genomic DNA extracted from tumor biopsies or peripheral blood was used for bulk TCRbeta sequencing, with input ranging from about 616 ng to 6,500 ng. Histologically proven advanced or metastatic basal or squamous cell carcinoma was present in all patients, all of whom were poor candidates for surgical resection. The basal cell carcinoma cohort comprised about a dozen patients, of whom roughly eight had bulk tumor TCR sequencing. This clone has just a few counts. What antigen it recognizes has not been identified. No base quality information exists; no much larger clone differs at one position.

This sequence originates from a human donor with basal cell carcinoma. This specimen consisted of PBMCs, obtained after anti-PD-1 treatment. The rearrangement joined TRBV10-3 to TRBJ2-7; the D gene remains uncertain. The CDR3 reads CAISETNYEQYF. The DNA sequence reads TGTGCCATCAGTGAGACGAATTACGAGCAGTACTTC.